One T cell receptor beta chain is described in this entry. Its target is not known. The germline V gene encodes CDR1 SQVTM and CDR2 ANQGSEA. This CDR3 contains 12 residues. This entry is derived from a study of CD8+ T cells in alopecia areata. General study findings and limits: The presence of one nonresponder keeps the tie between baseline CD8+ expansion and response uncertain.

Sequencing relied on a cDNA template that was reverse transcribed from extracted RNA. Sequencing was performed with immunoSEQ multiplex PCR; in TCRdb, only in-frame clones are kept and a portion is missing. The top ten hold roughly 1.2% of the sample, which has a few hundred thousand clones, around 66% seen once. Specified treatment: oral pan-JAK inhibitor, 5-10 mg twice daily. Sequences were derived from CD4+ T cells sorted from blood, sampled around week 44, from a patient treated with tofacitinib. The chain joins TRBV29-1 to TRBJ2-6; D not resolved. The TCR was taken from a human donor with alopecia areata. Here the CDR3 reads CHRPSGANVLTF. The CDR3 nucleotides read TGCCATCGTCCCTCTGGGGCCAACGTCCTGACTTTC.